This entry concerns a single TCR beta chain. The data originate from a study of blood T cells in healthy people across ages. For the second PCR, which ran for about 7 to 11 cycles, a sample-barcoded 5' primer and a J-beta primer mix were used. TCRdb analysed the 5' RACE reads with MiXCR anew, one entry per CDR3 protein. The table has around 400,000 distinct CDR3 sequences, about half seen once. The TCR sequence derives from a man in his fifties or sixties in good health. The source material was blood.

CDR3 in DNA: TGCAGTGCTAAGGCTTCAACTAATGAAAAACTGTTTTTT. This sequence encodes CSAKASTNEKLFF. The V and J genes are TRBV20-1 and TRBJ1-4; D not certain. CDR1 is DFQATT and CDR2 is SNEGSKA in the germline V gene (reference sequence). Trimming shortened V by 4 bases and J by 0 bases, and 6 bases separated the two germline ends. The CDR3 is 13 amino acids.